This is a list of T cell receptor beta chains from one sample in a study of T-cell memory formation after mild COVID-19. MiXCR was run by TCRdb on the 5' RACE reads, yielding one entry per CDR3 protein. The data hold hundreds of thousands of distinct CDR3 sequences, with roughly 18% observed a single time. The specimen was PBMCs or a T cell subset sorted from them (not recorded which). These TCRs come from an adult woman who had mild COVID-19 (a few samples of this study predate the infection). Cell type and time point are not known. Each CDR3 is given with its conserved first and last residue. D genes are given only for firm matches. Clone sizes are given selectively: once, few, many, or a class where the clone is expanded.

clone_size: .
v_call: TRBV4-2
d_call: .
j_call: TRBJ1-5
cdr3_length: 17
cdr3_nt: TGTGCCAGCAGCCCGGAAGCGGGGGGATATAGCAATCAGCCCCAGCATTTT
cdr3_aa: CASSPEAGGYSNQPQHF

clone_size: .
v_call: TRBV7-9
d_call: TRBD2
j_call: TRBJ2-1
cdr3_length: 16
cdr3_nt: TGTGCCAGCAGCTGGGGACTAGCGGGAGGTATGAATGAGCAGTTCTTC
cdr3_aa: CASSWGLAGGMNEQFF

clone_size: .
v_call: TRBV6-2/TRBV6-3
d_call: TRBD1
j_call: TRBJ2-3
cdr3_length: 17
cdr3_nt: TGTGCCAGCAGTCCTGACAGGGGGCTTTCCAGCACAGATACGCAGTATTTT
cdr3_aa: CASSPDRGLSSTDTQYF

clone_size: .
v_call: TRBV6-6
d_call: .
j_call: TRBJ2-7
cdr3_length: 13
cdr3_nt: TGTGCCAGCAGTTGGCCGGCCACGGGAGAGCAGTACTTC
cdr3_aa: CASSWPATGEQYF

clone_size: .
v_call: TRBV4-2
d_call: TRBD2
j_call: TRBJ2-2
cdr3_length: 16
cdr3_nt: TGTGCCAGCAGCCAAGTGAGCGGGGGGGACACCGGGGAGCTGTTTTTT
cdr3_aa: CASSQVSGGDTGELFF

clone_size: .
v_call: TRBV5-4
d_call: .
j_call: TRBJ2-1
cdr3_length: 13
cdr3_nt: TGTGCCAGCATGGAACCGACGGTTGGTGAGCAGTTCTTC
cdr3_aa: CASMEPTVGEQFF

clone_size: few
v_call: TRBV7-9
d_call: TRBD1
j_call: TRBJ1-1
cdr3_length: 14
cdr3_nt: TGTGCCAGCAGCGGGGGACAGGGGGACGCTGAAGCTTTCTTT
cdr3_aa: CASSGGQGDAEAFF

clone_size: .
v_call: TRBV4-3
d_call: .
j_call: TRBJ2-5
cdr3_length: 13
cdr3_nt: TGCGCCAGCAGCCCGAAGTCGCAAGAGACCCAGTACTTC
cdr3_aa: CASSPKSQETQYF

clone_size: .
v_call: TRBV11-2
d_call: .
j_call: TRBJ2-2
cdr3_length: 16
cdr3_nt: TGTGCCAGCAGCTTAGAAGGGGGGTTGGCCACCGGGGAGCTGTTTTTT
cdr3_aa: CASSLEGGLATGELFF

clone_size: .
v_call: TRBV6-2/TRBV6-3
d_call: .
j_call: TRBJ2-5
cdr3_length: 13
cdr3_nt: TGTGCCAGCAGAACTTGGTTCCCGGAGACCCAGTACTTC
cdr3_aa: CASRTWFPETQYF

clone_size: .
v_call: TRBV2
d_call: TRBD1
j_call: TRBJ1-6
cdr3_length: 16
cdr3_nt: TGTGCCAGCACAATGACAGGGAGCTCCTATAATTCACCCCTCCACTTT
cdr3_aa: CASTMTGSSYNSPLHF

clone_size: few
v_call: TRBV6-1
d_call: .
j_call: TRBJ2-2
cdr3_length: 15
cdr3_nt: TGTGCCAGCAGCCCAAGGGTAGGGCCCAACGGGGAGCTGTTTTTT
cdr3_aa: CASSPRVGPNGELFF

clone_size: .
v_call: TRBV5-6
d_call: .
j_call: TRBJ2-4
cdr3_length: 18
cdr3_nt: TGTGCCAGCAGCCCCGGATGGACGGGGAGCTTAGCCAAAAACATTCAGTACTTC
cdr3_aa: CASSPGWTGSLAKNIQYF

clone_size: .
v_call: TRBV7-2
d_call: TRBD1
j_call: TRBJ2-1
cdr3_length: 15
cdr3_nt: TGTGCCAGCAGCCCCCGCCGGACAGGGATTGATGAGCAGTTCTTC
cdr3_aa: CASSPRRTGIDEQFF

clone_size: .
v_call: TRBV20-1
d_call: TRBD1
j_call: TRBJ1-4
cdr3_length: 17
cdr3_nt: TGCAGTGCTAGAGATGCCCGGACAGGGCGAACTAATGAAAAACTGTTTTTT
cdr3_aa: CSARDARTGRTNEKLFF

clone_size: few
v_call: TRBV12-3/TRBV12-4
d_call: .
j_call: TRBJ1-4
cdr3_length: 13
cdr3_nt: TGTGCCAGCAGTTTTTCAGGGTCGGAAAAACTGTTTTTT
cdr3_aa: CASSFSGSEKLFF

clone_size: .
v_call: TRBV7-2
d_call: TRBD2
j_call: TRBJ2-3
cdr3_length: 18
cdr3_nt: TGTGCCAGCAGCTTAACAGCGGGAGGGCCGTTTGGTACAGATACGCAGTATTTT
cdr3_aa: CASSLTAGGPFGTDTQYF

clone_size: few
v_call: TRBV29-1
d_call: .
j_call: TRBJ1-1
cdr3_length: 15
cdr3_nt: TGCAGCGTTGTGATGTTTGCAGGAACGAACACTGAAGCTTTCTTT
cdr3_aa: CSVVMFAGTNTEAFF

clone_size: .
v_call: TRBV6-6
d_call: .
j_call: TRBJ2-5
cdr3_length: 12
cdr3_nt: TGTGCCAGCAGCTTTCAGTGGGAGACCCAGTACTTC
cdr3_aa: CASSFQWETQYF

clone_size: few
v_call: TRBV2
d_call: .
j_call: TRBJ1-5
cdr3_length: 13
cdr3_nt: TGTGCCAGCAGCGGGGAGTATAATCAGCCCCAGCATTTT
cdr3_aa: CASSGEYNQPQHF

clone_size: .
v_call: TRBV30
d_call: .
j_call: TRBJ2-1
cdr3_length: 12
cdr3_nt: TGTGCCTGGAGTGTGGTCCGCAATGAGCAGTTCTTC
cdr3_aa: CAWSVVRNEQFF

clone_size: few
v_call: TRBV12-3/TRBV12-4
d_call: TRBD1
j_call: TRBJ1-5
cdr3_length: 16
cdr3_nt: TGTGCCAGCAGTAAAGAGGGGACAGGGGGTAATCAGCCCCAGCATTTT
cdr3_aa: CASSKEGTGGNQPQHF

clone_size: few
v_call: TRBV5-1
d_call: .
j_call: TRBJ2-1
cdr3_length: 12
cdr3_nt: TGCGCCAGCAGCTTGACCCCTCCCGAGCAGTTCTTC
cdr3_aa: CASSLTPPEQFF

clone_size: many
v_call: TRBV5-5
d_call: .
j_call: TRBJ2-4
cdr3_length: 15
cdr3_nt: TGTGCCAGCAGCTCAGTGACAGCAGCCAAAAACATTCAGTACTTC
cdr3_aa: CASSSVTAAKNIQYF

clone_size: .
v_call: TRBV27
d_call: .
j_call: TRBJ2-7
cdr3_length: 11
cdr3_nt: TGTGCCAGCGGTAGGATCTACGAGCAGTACTTC
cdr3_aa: CASGRIYEQYF

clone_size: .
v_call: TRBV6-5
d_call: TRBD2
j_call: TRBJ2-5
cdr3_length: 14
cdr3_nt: TGTGCCAGCAGGAGGCTAGCGGGAGTTGAGACCCAGTACTTC
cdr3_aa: CASRRLAGVETQYF

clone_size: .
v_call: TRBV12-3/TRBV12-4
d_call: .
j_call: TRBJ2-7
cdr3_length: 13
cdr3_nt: TGTGCCAGCAGCCTCGCTAGAAGCGGCGAGCAGTACTTC
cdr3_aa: CASSLARSGEQYF